This entry is about one T cell receptor (beta chain). Its antigen remains unidentified. The data stem from a study of shared clonotypes between healthy human individuals. The study, taken as a whole, reports: Donor clonotype sharing was expected to depend on sequencing depth.

The assay was run at deep level. Bulk PBMC genomic DNA spanned ten immunoSEQ deep plates. Produced via immunoSEQ multiplex PCR; TCRdb's table is partial and in-frame only. The sample carries 400,000 to 550,000 clones, less than 80% recorded once. This clonotype was obtained from a middle-aged woman in good health. Some clones in this sample may be carry-over from other donors' samples. The sequencing input was PBMCs.

The CDR3 bases are TGTGCCAGCAGTTGGGGAGGGGGGGAGACCCAGTACTTC. Translating it yields CASSWGGGETQYF. The chain couples TRBV28 to TRBJ2-5, with D possibly matching TRBD2 (7 bases). V was clipped by 4 bases and J by 5 bases, with 11 bases between them. This CDR3 has 13 residues. Germline loops: CDR1 MDHEN, CDR2 SYDVKM.